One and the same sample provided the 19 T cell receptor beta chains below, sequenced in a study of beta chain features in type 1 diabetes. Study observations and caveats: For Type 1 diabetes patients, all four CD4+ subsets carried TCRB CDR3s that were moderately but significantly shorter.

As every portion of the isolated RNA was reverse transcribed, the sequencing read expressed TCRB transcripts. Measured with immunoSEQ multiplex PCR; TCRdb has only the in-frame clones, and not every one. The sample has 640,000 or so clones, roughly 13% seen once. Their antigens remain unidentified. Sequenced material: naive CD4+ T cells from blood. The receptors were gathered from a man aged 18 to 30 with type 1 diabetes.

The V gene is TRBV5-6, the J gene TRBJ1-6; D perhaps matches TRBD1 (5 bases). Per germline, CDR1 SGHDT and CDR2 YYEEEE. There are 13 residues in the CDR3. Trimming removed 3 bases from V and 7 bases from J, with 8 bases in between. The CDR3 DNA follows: TGTGCCAGCAGCTCGGGGGAGAATTCACCCCTCCACTTT. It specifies CASSSGENSPLHF.

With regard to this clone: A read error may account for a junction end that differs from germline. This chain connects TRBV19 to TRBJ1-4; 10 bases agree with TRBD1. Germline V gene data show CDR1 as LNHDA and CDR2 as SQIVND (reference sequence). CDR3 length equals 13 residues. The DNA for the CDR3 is TGTGCCAGTAGCCACCGGACAGGGGGTTTCATCAAATTT. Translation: CASSHRTGGFIKF.

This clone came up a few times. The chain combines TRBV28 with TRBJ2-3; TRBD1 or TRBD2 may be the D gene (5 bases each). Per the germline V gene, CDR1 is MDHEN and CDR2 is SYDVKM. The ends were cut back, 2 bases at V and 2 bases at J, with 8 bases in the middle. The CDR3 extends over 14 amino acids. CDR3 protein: CASSLPGHTDTQYF. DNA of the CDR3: TGTGCCAGCAGTTTACCGGGGCACACAGATACGCAGTATTTT.

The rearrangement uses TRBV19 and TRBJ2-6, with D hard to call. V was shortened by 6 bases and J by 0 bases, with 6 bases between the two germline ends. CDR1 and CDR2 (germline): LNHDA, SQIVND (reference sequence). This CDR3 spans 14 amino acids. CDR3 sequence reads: CASSQSSGANVLTF. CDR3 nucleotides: TGTGCCAGTAGCCAAAGCTCTGGGGCCAACGTCCTGACTTTC.

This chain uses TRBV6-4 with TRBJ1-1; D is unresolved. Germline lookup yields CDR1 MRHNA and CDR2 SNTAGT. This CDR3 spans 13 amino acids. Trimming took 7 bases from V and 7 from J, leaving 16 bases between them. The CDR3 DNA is TGTGCCAGCACCCCTCAAGAGGGAGGTGAAGCTTTCTTT. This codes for CASTPQEGGEAFF.

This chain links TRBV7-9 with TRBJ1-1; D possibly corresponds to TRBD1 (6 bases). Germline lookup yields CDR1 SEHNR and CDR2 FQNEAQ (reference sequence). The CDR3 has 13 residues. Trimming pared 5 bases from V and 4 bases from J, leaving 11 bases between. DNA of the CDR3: TGTGCCAGCAGCCCTATGGGGGCCACTGAAGCTTTCTTT. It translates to CASSPMGATEAFF.

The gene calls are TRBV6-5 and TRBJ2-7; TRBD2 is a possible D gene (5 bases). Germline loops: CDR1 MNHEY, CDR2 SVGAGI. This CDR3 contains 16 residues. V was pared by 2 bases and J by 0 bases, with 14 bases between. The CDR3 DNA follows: TGTGCCAGCAGTTACGATTCAGGAGGTAACTCCTACGAGCAGTACTTC. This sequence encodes CASSYDSGGNSYEQYF.

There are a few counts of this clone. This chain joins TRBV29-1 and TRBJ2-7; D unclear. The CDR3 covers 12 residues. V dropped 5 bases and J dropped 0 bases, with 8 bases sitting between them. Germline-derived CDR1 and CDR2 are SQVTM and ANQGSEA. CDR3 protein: CSVTGSSYEQYF. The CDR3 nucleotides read TGCAGCGTTACCGGAAGCTCCTACGAGCAGTACTTC.

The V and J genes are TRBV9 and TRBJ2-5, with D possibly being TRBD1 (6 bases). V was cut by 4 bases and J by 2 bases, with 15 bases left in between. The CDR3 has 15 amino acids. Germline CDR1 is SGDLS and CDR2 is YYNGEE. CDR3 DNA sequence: TGTGCCAGCAGCCCCAGGGGTGGGACACAAGAGACCCAGTACTTC. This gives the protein CASSPRGGTQETQYF.

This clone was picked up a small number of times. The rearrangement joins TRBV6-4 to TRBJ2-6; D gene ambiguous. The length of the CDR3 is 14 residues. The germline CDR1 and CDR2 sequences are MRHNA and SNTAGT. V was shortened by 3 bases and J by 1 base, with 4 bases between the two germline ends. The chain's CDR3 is CASSEESGANVLTF. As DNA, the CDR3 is TGTGCCAGCAGTGAAGAATCTGGGGCCAACGTCCTGACTTTC.

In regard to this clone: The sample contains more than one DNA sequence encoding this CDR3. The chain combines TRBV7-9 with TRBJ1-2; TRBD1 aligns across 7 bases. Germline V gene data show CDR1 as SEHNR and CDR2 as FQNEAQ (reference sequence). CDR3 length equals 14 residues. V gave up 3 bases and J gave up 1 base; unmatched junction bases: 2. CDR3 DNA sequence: TGTGCCAGCAGCTTCCGACAGGGTAACTATGGCTACACCTTC. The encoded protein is CASSFRQGNYGYTF.

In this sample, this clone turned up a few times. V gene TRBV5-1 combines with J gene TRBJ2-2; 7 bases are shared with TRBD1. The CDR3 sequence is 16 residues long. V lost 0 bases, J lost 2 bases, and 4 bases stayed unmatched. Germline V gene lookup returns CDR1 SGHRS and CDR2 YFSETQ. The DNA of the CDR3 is TGCGCCAGCAGCTTGGCCGACAGGGAAAACACCGGGGAGCTGTTTTTT. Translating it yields CASSLADRENTGELFF.

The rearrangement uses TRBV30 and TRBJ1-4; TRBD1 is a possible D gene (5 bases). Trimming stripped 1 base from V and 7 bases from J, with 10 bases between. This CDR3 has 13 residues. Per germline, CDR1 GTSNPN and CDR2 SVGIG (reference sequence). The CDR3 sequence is CAWSAGTGEKLFF. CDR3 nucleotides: TGTGCCTGGAGTGCTGGGACGGGTGAAAAACTGTTTTTT.

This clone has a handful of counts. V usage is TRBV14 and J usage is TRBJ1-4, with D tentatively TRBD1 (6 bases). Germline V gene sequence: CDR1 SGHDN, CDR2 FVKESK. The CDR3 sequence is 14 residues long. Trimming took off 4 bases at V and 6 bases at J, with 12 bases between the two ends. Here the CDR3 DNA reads TGTGCCAGCAGCCGCAACAGGGTGGATGAAAAACTGTTTTTT. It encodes CASSRNRVDEKLFF.

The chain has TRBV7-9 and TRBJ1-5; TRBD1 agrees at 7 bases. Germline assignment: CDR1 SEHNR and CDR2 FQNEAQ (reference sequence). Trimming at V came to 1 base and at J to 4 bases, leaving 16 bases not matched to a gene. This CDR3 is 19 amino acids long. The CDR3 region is CASSLVSSGGALRNQPQHF. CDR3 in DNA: TGTGCCAGCAGCTTAGTATCTTCAGGGGGAGCCCTGCGGAATCAGCCCCAGCATTTT.

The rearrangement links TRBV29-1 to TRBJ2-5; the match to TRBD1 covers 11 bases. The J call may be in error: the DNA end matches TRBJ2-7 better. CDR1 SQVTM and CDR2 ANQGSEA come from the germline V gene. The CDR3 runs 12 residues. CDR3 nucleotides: TGCAGCGGGGGACAGGGGGCCTACGAGCAGTACTTC. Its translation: CSGGQGAYEQYF.

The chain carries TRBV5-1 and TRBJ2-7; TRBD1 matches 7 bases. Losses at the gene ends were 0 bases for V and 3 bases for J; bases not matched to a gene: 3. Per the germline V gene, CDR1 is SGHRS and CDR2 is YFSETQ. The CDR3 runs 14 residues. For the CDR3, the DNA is TGCGCCAGCAGCTTGGAAGGGGGCTTCTACGAGCAGTACTTC. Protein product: CASSLEGGFYEQYF.

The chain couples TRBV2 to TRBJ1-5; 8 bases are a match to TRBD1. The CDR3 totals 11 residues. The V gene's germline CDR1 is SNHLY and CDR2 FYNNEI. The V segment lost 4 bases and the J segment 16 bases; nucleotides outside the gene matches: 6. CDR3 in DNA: TGTGCCAGCAGTGGCCCGGACAGGGTTCATTTT. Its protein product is CASSGPDRVHF.

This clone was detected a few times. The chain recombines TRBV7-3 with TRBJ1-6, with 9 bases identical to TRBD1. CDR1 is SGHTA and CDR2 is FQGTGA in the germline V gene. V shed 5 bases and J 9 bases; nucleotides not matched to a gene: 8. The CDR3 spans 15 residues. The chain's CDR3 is CASSITGTGTSPLHF. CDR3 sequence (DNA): TGTGCCAGCAGCATTACTGGGACAGGGACTTCACCCCTCCACTTT.